This T cell receptor beta chain was found in a study of shared clonotypes between healthy human individuals. Original handling: Without quality scores, immunoSEQ junctional reads could not be filtered like full-length reads. Data came from immunoSEQ multiplex PCR; TCRdb stores just in-frame clones and leaves some out. D and trimming come from the DNA, and the V and J calls and clone size come from that table. The sample has 2 million to 2.5 million clones, over 85% seen once; the top ten hold about 0.37%. There are 14 residues in the CDR3. The V gene end was trimmed by 3 bases and the J gene end by 4 bases; junction bases not matched to a gene: 6. The V gene's germline CDR1 is SGHTA and CDR2 FQGNSA. The count of this clone is one.

Sequenced sample: naive CD4+ T cells from PBMCs. Subset noted: CD45RA+ positively selected. This chain links TRBV7-2 with TRBJ2-7, with TRBD1 identical over 7 bases. This receptor was identified in a man between 18 and 29 years old in good health. Some clones in this sample may be carry-over from other donors' samples. CDR3 sequence (DNA): TGTGCCAGCAGCTTGGAGACAGGGCGGTACGAGCAGTACTTC. Protein sequence: CASSLETGRYEQYF. The variable domain in full, with the rest retrieved from reference TRBV7-2 and TRBJ2-7, is GAGVSQSPSNKVTEKGKDVELRCDPISGHTALYWYRQSLGQGLEFLIYFQGNSAPDKSGLPSDRFSAERTGGSVSTLTIQRTQQEDSAVYLCASSLETGRYEQYFGPGTRLTVT.